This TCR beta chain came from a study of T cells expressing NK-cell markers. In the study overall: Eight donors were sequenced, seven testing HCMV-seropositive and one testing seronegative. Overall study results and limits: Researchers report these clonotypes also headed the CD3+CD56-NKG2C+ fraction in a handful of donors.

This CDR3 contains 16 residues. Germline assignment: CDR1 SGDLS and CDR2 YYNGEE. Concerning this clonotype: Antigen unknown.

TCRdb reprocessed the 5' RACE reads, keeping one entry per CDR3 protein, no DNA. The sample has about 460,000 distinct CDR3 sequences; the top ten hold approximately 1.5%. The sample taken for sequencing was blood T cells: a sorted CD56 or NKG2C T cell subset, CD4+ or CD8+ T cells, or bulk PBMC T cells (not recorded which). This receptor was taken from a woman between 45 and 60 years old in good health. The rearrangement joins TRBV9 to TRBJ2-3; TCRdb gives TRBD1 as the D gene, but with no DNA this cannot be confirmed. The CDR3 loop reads CASSANPGVGTDTQYF.